This TCR beta chain comes out of a study of CXCR3-negative and CXCR3-positive naive CD8 T cells. Study observations and caveats: TRBV-TRBJ usage was similar across naive CXCR3 subsets but distinct in memory cells. CXCR3-positive naive cells had more hydrophobic TRB CDR3s than CXCR3-negative naive cells.

This CDR3 has 15 residues. Germline loops: CDR1 MNHNY, CDR2 SVGAGI (reference sequence). Worth noting for this clonotype: Its antigen is not known.

5' RACE that incorporated UMI labels was used to prepare the TRB cDNA libraries. Reprocessing the 5' RACE reads, TCRdb reports a single entry for every CDR3 protein and omits DNA. In total, the table holds 7,500 to 8,500 distinct CDR3 sequences. The receptor was isolated from a human donor in good health. Some clones in this sample may be carry-over from other donors' samples. V and J are TRBV6-6 and TRBJ2-5; TCRdb gives TRBD2 as the D gene, but with no DNA this cannot be confirmed. The specimen sequenced was naive CXCR3+ CD8+ T cells from blood. Subset specified: CD45RO-CCR7+CD27+CD95- naive CD8+ T cells expressing CXCR3 (TNR3+). CDR3: CASSHPGTQQETQYF.